Presented here are 26 T cell receptor beta chains from one specimen sequenced in a study of cytomegalovirus exposure and HLA in healthy donors (dated by TCRdb to 2015 to 2018). The method behind the library was the immunoSEQ multiplex PCR assay. Held by TCRdb, this immuneACCESS table contains in-frame sequences only and omits some clones. Under half of the omission traces to an unresolved V gene where checked; the cause of the rest is unknown. In this sample the table shows 120,000 to 150,000 clones, around nine tenths of which occur a single time. Approximately 3.2% of the sample goes to the ten largest clones. The sample taken for sequencing was PBMCs. These TCRs come from a woman aged 18-29 years in good health and CMV-seropositive.

In this sample, this clone turned up once. CDR3 sequence reads: CASSSSGSTEAFF. The CDR3 nucleotides are TGTGCCAGCAGTTCCTCAGGGTCCACTGAAGCTTTCTTT. The chain carries TRBV28 and TRBJ1-1; D is possibly TRBD1 (5 bases). There are 13 residues in the CDR3. CDR1 and CDR2 from the germline V gene are MDHEN and SYDVKM. V was clipped by 4 bases and J by 4 bases, with 10 bases between them.

The V gene is TRBV9, the J gene TRBJ2-1; 7 nucleotides line up with TRBD1. The CDR3 loop spans 16 amino acids. V gave up 4 bases and J gave up 3 bases; unmatched junction bases: 10. Germline loops: CDR1 SGDLS, CDR2 YYNGEE. The CDR3 spells CASSTVGGALYNEQFF. For the CDR3, the DNA is TGTGCCAGCAGCACCGTAGGGGGCGCTCTCTACAATGAGCAGTTCTTC.

This clone has a single count. The chain carries TRBV11-2 and TRBJ1-2; 9 bases map to TRBD1. The J segment lost 4 bases and the V segment lost 4 bases, leaving 13 bases of the junction unmatched. This CDR3 is 17 amino acids long. Germline V gives CDR1 SGHAT, CDR2 FQNNGV. The CDR3 sequence: CASSSKSGTGFAYGYTF. The CDR3 region has the DNA TGTGCCAGCAGCTCGAAATCCGGGACAGGGTTCGCCTATGGCTACACCTTC.

The chain links TRBV5-6 to TRBJ2-3; 8 bases line up with TRBD2. Germline CDR1 and CDR2: SGHDT and YYEEEE. The CDR3 spans 16 residues. Unmatched junction bases numbered 12, after V lost 3 bases and J lost 6 bases. The CDR3 DNA sequence: TGTGCCAGCAGCTCGAATTCAGCGGGAGTCTTCGATACGCAGTATTTT. Translating it yields CASSSNSAGVFDTQYF.

V is TRBV6-6 and J is TRBJ1-1; TRBD1 agrees at 9 bases. V dropped 5 bases and J dropped 8; count of bases not matched to a gene: 6. CDR3 size: 13 residues. Looked up from germline, CDR1 is MNHNY and CDR2 is SVGAGI (reference sequence). The CDR3: CASSQTGTGEAFF. As DNA, the CDR3 is TGTGCCAGCAGTCAAACCGGGACAGGGGAAGCTTTCTTT.

This clone was counted a single time. The V and J genes are TRBV5-1 and TRBJ2-7; the D gene is possibly TRBD1 (5 bases). The CDR3 consists of 15 residues. Germline CDR1 reads SGHRS; CDR2 reads YFSETQ. V was cut by 0 bases and J by 3 bases, with 13 bases left in between. DNA for the CDR3: TGCGCCAGCAGCTTGGAGGGTCAGGGAAACTACGAGCAGTACTTC. Protein product: CASSLEGQGNYEQYF.

J is TRBJ2-5 and V is TRBV5-1, with 11 bases identical to TRBD2. This CDR3 spans 17 amino acids. J lost 2 bases, V lost 1 base, and 7 bases had no gene match. The V gene's germline CDR1 is SGHRS and CDR2 YFSETQ. As DNA, the CDR3 is TGCGCCAGCAGCTTGAAAACGGGGACTAGCGGACAAGAGACCCAGTACTTC. This encodes CASSLKTGTSGQETQYF.

This chain connects TRBV6-5 to TRBJ2-1, with 11 positions matching TRBD2. CDR1 is MNHEY, CDR2 SVGAGI, per germline. The length of the CDR3 is 15 residues. Trimming took 2 bases from V and 4 from J; bases not matched to a gene: 1. The CDR3 DNA sequence: TGTGCCAGCAGTTACGGGACTAGCGGATACAATGAGCAGTTCTTC. Encoded protein: CASSYGTSGYNEQFF.

This chain connects TRBV4-3 to TRBJ2-7, with TRBD1 matching 8 bases. The CDR3 has 14 residues. From germline, CDR1 is LGHNA and CDR2 YSLEER. The trim removed 2 bases at V and 5 bases at J, leaving 5 bases unmatched. CDR3 DNA sequence: TGCGCCAGCAGCCAAAGCCAGGGGGCCGACGAGCAGTACTTC. It translates to CASSQSQGADEQYF.

A single count supports this clone. This chain joins TRBV7-9 and TRBJ2-2; 12 bases line up with TRBD2. This CDR3 contains 17 residues. The V segment lost 4 bases and the J segment 2 bases; nucleotides outside the gene matches: 5. Germline V gene sequence: CDR1 SEHNR, CDR2 FQNEAQ (reference sequence). The CDR3 sequence is CASSSSSGRVNTGELFF. The DNA of the CDR3 is TGTGCCAGCAGCTCGTCTAGCGGGAGGGTAAACACCGGGGAGCTGTTTTTT.

The gene calls are TRBV7-6 and TRBJ2-3; 11 bases map to TRBD2. CDR3 length: 14 residues. Germline lookup yields CDR1 SGHVS and CDR2 FNYEAQ. Trimming took 5 bases from V and 3 from J; bases not matched to a gene: 1. The CDR3 reads CASSRLAGTDTQYF. The CDR3 nucleotides are TGTGCCAGCAGCAGACTAGCGGGAACAGATACGCAGTATTTT.

In this sample, this clone turned up once. The chain has TRBV28 and TRBJ1-4; D uncertain. Germline V gene lookup returns CDR1 MDHEN and CDR2 SYDVKM. The CDR3 loop spans 13 amino acids. Trimming shortened V by 1 base and J by 4 bases, and 4 bases separated the two germline ends. The CDR3 region is CASSLSGNEKLFF. The CDR3 bases are TGTGCCAGCAGTTTATCGGGTAATGAAAAACTGTTTTTT.

This chain's CDR3 is CASSTGLAGEQYF. The CDR3 region has the DNA TGTGCCAGCAGCACCGGACTAGCGGGCGAGCAGTACTTC. This chain links TRBV28 with TRBJ2-7; TRBD2 matches 11 bases. Trimming removed 6 bases from V and 6 bases from J; junction bases left unmatched: 4. CDR1 and CDR2 (germline): MDHEN, SYDVKM. This CDR3 has 13 residues.

The chain recombines TRBV10-2 with TRBJ2-3; D may be TRBD2 (7 bases). From germline, CDR1 is WSHSY and CDR2 SAAADI. The CDR3 sequence is 14 residues long. The V and J ends lost 5 bases and 8 bases respectively, with 17 bases between them. CDR3 coding DNA: TGCGCCAGCAGTTCTGCGGGGGCGCGAGTTACGCAGTATTTT. Its protein is CASSSAGARVTQYF.

This clone has only a few counts. The chain employs TRBV30 and TRBJ1-4; D is undetermined. Germline lookup yields CDR1 GTSNPN and CDR2 SVGIG (reference sequence). The germline V and J ends were trimmed by 3 bases and 7 bases, with 12 bases remaining between them. CDR3 size: 13 residues. DNA for the CDR3: TGTGCCTGGAGGGAGCGGGTGGGTGAAAAACTGTTTTTT. Encoded protein: CAWRERVGEKLFF.

The chain employs TRBV7-9 and TRBJ1-1; 7 bases agree with TRBD1. V trimming: 6 bases; J trimming: 7 bases; junction bases outside the gene matches: 8. CDR1 and CDR2 from the germline V gene are SEHNR and FQNEAQ (reference sequence). The CDR3 runs to 13 residues. This CDR3 reads CASRGQVVDEAFF. The CDR3 coding sequence is TGTGCCAGCAGAGGACAGGTCGTCGATGAAGCTTTCTTT.

The genes are TRBV5-1 and TRBJ1-2; no firm D call. Trimming removed 4 bases at V and 4 bases at J, with 17 bases between. This CDR3 comprises 15 residues. The germline V gene encodes CDR1 SGHRS and CDR2 YFSETQ. This CDR3 reads CASSPVAERLYGYTF. In DNA, the CDR3 is TGCGCCAGCAGCCCCGTTGCTGAGCGTCTCTATGGCTACACCTTC. Combining the CDR3 with reference TRBV5-1 and TRBJ1-2 gives the whole variable domain KAGVTQTPRYLIKTRGQQVTLSCSPISGHRSVSWYQQTPGQGLQFLFEYFSETQRNKGNFPGRFSGRQFSNSRSEMNVSTLELGDSALYLCASSPVAERLYGYTFGSGTRLTVV.

This clone was seen once. The chain carries TRBV28 and TRBJ2-3; 8 nucleotides match TRBD2. V lost 1 base, J lost 3 bases, and 3 bases stayed unmatched. The CDR3 is made up of 15 amino acids. The germline CDR1 and CDR2 sequences are MDHEN and SYDVKM. The CDR3 DNA follows: TGTGCCAGCAGTTTATCCGGGAGGGGAACAGATACGCAGTATTTT. This encodes CASSLSGRGTDTQYF.

J is TRBJ1-5 and V is TRBV18, with 9 bases lining up with TRBD1. Germline CDR1 KGHSH, CDR2 LQKENI. J lost 4 bases, V lost 3 bases, and 4 bases had no gene match. CDR3 length equals 15 residues. The CDR3 loop is CASSPDRGGNQPQHF. In nucleotides, the CDR3 is TGTGCCAGCTCACCGGACAGGGGCGGGAATCAGCCCCAGCATTTT.

This clone was counted once. This chain connects TRBV5-6 to TRBJ2-7, with TRBD2 matching over 13 bases. The germline gives CDR1 SGHDT, CDR2 YYEEEE. Germline trimming cut 3 bases from V and 3 bases from J; bases unmatched to any gene: 3. The CDR3 extends over 15 amino acids. CDR3: CASSWGTSGIYEQYF. The CDR3 DNA follows: TGTGCCAGCAGCTGGGGGACTAGCGGGATCTACGAGCAGTACTTC.

This chain connects TRBV6-1 to TRBJ2-3; D possibly corresponds to TRBD2 (5 bases). Germline CDR1 MNHNS, CDR2 SASEGT. This CDR3 contains 14 residues. V was trimmed by 6 bases and J by 3 bases, leaving 13 bases between them. The CDR3 region is CASRIPGSTDTQYF. CDR3 bases: TGTGCCAGCAGGATACCGGGAAGTACAGATACGCAGTATTTT.

The CDR3 sequence is CASGPLTSGRSTDTQYF. CDR3 coding DNA: TGTGCTAGTGGGCCGCTCACTAGCGGGCGTAGCACAGATACGCAGTATTTT. V gene TRBV12-5 combines with J gene TRBJ2-3, with TRBD2 matching 9 bases. Germline CDR1 is LGHNT and CDR2 is FRNRAP. The V and J ends lost 6 bases and 0 bases, in that order; junction bases with no gene match: 10. There are 17 residues in the CDR3.

V and J are TRBV16 and TRBJ2-1, with 9 bases aligning to TRBD2. The CDR3 consists of 15 residues. Germline CDR1 reads KGHSY; CDR2 reads FQNENV. The J segment lost 7 bases and the V segment lost 1 base, leaving 5 bases of the junction unmatched. Here the CDR3 DNA reads TGTGCCAGCAGCCAATTAGCGGGGGTCTTAAATGAGCAGTTCTTC. Amino acid sequence: CASSQLAGVLNEQFF.

V is TRBV21-1 and J is TRBJ1-4; the D call of TRBD1 is as the table states it, not checked on the DNA. TRBV21-1 is shown as a pseudogene. The CDR3 is 19 amino acids. CDR3 DNA sequence: TGTGCCAGCAGCAAATTCGGGACACCTTTTTATGAGGGTAATGAAAAACTGTTTTTT. Its translation: CASSKFGTPFYEGNEKLFF.

A single count supports this clone. CDR3 in DNA: TGTGCCAGCAGTGACCATTACGAGCAGTACTTC. Its protein product is CASSDHYEQYF. The rearrangement links TRBV25-1 to TRBJ2-7; D remains unclear. The CDR3 contains 11 residues. Germline V lookup: CDR1 MGHDK, CDR2 SYGVNS. Trimming took 3 bases from V and 4 from J, leaving 4 bases between them.

The chain uses TRBV6-5 and TRBJ2-7; TRBD2 aligns across 8 bases. This CDR3 has 15 residues. Trimming took 6 bases from V and 7 from J; bases not matched to a gene: 14. From germline, CDR1 is MNHEY and CDR2 SVGAGI. CDR3 bases: TGTGCCAGCAGATCAAGCGGGAGCCCCCCCTGGGAGCAGTACTTC. This codes for CASRSSGSPPWEQYF.